This T cell receptor (beta chain) derives from a study of T cell responses to AZD1222 COVID-19 vaccine. About the study: Some second doses came at about 4 weeks and others at about 12 weeks; these were pooled.

A remark on this clone: The target antigen is unknown.

The length of the CDR3 is 12 residues. Per germline, CDR1 SEHNR and CDR2 FQNEAQ (reference sequence). V lost 3 bases, J lost 11 bases, and 11 bases lay in between. Overall study results and limits: Donors were largely white British and mainly female; clonal diversity was possibly underestimated.

Sequencing was performed with immunoSEQ multiplex PCR; in TCRdb, only in-frame clones are kept and a portion is missing. Of some 130,000 clones listed, roughly nine tenths are singletons. The sample consisted of peripheral blood, taken on day 0 of AZD1222 vaccination. The TCR was taken from an adult in good health. The genes are TRBV7-9 and TRBJ1-5; no clear D gene. CDR3 sequence: CASSFPLGTQHF. The CDR3 region has the DNA TGTGCCAGCAGCTTCCCGTTAGGGACCCAGCATTTT.